Below are 14 T cell receptor beta chains sequenced from a single sample in a study of T-cell memory formation after mild COVID-19. TCRdb processed the 5' RACE reads anew with MiXCR; each CDR3 protein has one entry. The table lists just under 550,000 distinct CDR3 sequences, roughly 21% of them singletons. What was sequenced was PBMCs or a T cell subset sorted from them (not recorded which). The receptors originated from an adult woman who had mild COVID-19 (a few samples of this study predate the infection). Cell type and time point are not known.

This clonotype was counted only a few times. The V and J genes are TRBV18 and TRBJ1-5; the D gene is possibly TRBD1 (6 bases). V was cut by 0 bases and J by 7 bases, with 16 bases left in between. The CDR3 covers 16 residues. CDR1 and CDR2 from the germline V gene are KGHSH and LQKENI. CDR3 sequence: CASSPPENRDGQPQHF. The CDR3 DNA is TGTGCCAGCTCACCACCCGAAAACAGGGACGGGCAGCCCCAGCATTTT.

The chain uses TRBV19 and TRBJ1-2, with D maybe TRBD1 (6 bases). CDR3 length: 12 amino acids. Germline assignment: CDR1 LNHDA and CDR2 SQIVND (reference sequence). V dropped 5 bases and J dropped 8 bases, with 12 bases sitting between them. The CDR3 loop reads CASSLDSGGYTF. In nucleotides, the CDR3 is TGTGCCAGTAGTCTGGACAGTGGCGGCTACACCTTC.

This clonotype showed up just a few times. The genes are TRBV19 and TRBJ2-7; D not resolved. CDR3 size: 14 residues. CDR1 LNHDA and CDR2 SQIVND come from the germline V gene (reference sequence). V lost 5 bases and J lost 6, with 17 bases in between. In DNA, the CDR3 is TGTGCCAGTAGTCAGCTTCAGGCCCCCCGCGAGCAGTACTTC. It yields the protein CASSQLQAPREQYF.

This chain links TRBV7-8 with TRBJ2-1; the match to TRBD2 covers 7 bases. The CDR3 totals 13 residues. The junction had 1 base not matched to a gene; V was cut back by 3 bases and J by 5 bases. Germline V CDR1 and CDR2: SGHVS, FQNEAQ. The chain's CDR3 is CASSFSGDNEQFF. Written as DNA, the CDR3 is TGTGCCAGCAGCTTCAGCGGGGACAATGAGCAGTTCTTC.

The chain uses TRBV9 and TRBJ1-1; D is unresolved. Germline assignment: CDR1 SGDLS and CDR2 YYNGEE. The CDR3 is 14 residues long. Trimming took 3 bases from V and 5 from J, leaving 14 bases between them. In DNA, the CDR3 is TGTGCCAGCAGCGCCGGCGCGGCGGGGACTGAAGCTTTCTTT. Translating gives CASSAGAAGTEAFF.

V and J are TRBV4-2 and TRBJ1-2; the D is unclear. The germline V gene has CDR1 LGHNA and CDR2 YNFKEQ. There are 18 residues in the CDR3. Trimming left V 1 base short and J 6 bases short, with 24 bases between. The CDR3 region has the DNA TGTGCCAGCAGCCAAGCACTTCGGGAGGCGGAACTACGCCATGGCTACACCTTC. It specifies CASSQALREAELRHGYTF.

This rearrangement joins TRBV29-1 to TRBJ2-2; TRBD1 agrees at 10 bases. The CDR3 spans 13 residues. V gave up 4 bases and J gave up 7 bases; unmatched junction bases: 3. Germline V gene sequence: CDR1 SQVTM, CDR2 ANQGSEA. In DNA form, the CDR3 reads TGCAGCGTTGGACAGGGGGCCGGCGGGGAGCTGTTTTTT. This gives the protein CSVGQGAGGELFF.

V and J are TRBV20-1 and TRBJ2-1; 8 nucleotides agree with TRBD2. The CDR3 runs to 15 residues. V gave up 5 bases and J gave up 6 bases; unmatched junction bases: 12. Germline V CDR1 and CDR2: DFQATT, SNEGSKA (reference sequence). The DNA for the CDR3 is TGCAGTGCTCCCAAAGCGGGAGCGGCCCGCAATGAGCAGTTCTTC. It specifies CSAPKAGAARNEQFF.

The sample holds a few counts of this clonotype. V usage is TRBV19 and J usage is TRBJ2-2; D might be TRBD2 (6 bases). Germline V gene data show CDR1 as LNHDA and CDR2 as SQIVND (reference sequence). Between the trimmed V and J ends, which lost 1 base and 6 bases, there was a span of 15 bases. CDR3 size: 16 residues. This CDR3 reads CASSIGQGGGAGELFF. CDR3 in DNA: TGTGCCAGTAGTATAGGGCAGGGCGGCGGGGCCGGGGAGCTGTTTTTT.

The rearrangement links TRBV30 to TRBJ2-2; D unresolved. Between the trimmed V and J ends, which lost 0 bases and 3 bases, there was a span of 5 bases. Germline V CDR1 and CDR2: GTSNPN, SVGIG (reference sequence). The CDR3 spans 13 residues. The CDR3 DNA sequence: TGTGCCTGGAGTGTACTTGACACCGGGGAGCTGTTTTTT. It codes for CAWSVLDTGELFF.

The chain combines TRBV2 with TRBJ2-1, with D unclear. The CDR3 sequence is 14 residues long. CDR1 is SNHLY and CDR2 is FYNNEI in the germline V gene. V was shortened by 6 bases and J by 2 bases, with 11 bases between the two germline ends. The DNA of the CDR3 is TGTGCCAGCAGGCAAGCCACAGCCTACAATGAGCAGTTCTTC. Translation: CASRQATAYNEQFF.

This clonotype has only a few counts. V usage is TRBV18 and J usage is TRBJ2-3, with D unresolved. V shed 3 bases and J shed 3 bases, with 10 bases lying between them. Looked up from germline, CDR1 is KGHSH and CDR2 is LQKENI. This CDR3 spans 14 amino acids. The CDR3 DNA reads as TGTGCCAGCTCACCCGAACCCGGGACAGATACGCAGTATTTT. It translates to CASSPEPGTDTQYF.

The table lists this clonotype with a few counts. This chain uses TRBV30 with TRBJ2-5; D ambiguous. Trimming cost V 3 bases and J 4 bases, with 3 bases left between them. The CDR3 is 10 amino acids. The germline CDR1 and CDR2 sequences are GTSNPN and SVGIG (reference sequence). CDR3 bases: TGTGCCTGGAGCCGAGAGACCCAGTACTTC. It is translated as CAWSRETQYF.

This clonotype showed up just a few times. The CDR3 nucleotides are TGTGCCAGCAGCTCTGTCTATGGGACCGGGGAGCTGTTTTTT. Amino acid sequence: CASSSVYGTGELFF. V is TRBV7-2 and J is TRBJ2-2; D not resolved. With 4 bases removed from V and 5 bases from J, the gap between germline ends came to 11 bases. From germline, CDR1 is SGHTA and CDR2 FQGNSA. This CDR3 is built from 14 residues.